This passage covers 26 T cell receptor beta chains from one sample sequenced in a study of T cell responses to AZD1222 COVID-19 vaccine. The protocol was immunoSEQ multiplex PCR, while the TCRdb copy is restricted to in-frame clones and leaves out a portion. This table has about 90,000 clones, 70% to 90% appearing once. The source material was peripheral blood, sampled 28 days after the second AZD1222 dose. These receptors were obtained from an adult who received the AZD1222 COVID-19 vaccine.

The chain employs TRBV3-1 (or the pseudogene TRBV3-2) and TRBJ1-3, with unresolved D. Germline CDR1 reads LGHDT; CDR2 reads YNNKEL (reference sequence). The CDR3 length is 17 residues. Trimming removed 0 bases from V and 0 bases from J, with 12 bases in between. The CDR3 DNA reads as TGTGCCAGCAGCCAAGATCCGGCCAGCACCTCTGGAAACACCATATATTTT. Amino acid sequence: CASSQDPASTSGNTIYF.

J is TRBJ1-2 and V is TRBV5-4, with no clear D. Trimming left V 6 bases short and J 1 base short, with 13 bases between. Germline V gene lookup returns CDR1 SGHNT and CDR2 YYREEE (reference sequence). This CDR3 spans 14 amino acids. The DNA of the CDR3 is TGTGCCAGCACCTCCCCAGCATATAACTATGGCTACACCTTC. Protein: CASTSPAYNYGYTF.

The chain couples TRBV19 to TRBJ2-1, with D possibly TRBD2 on 6 matching bases. Per the germline V gene, CDR1 is LNHDA and CDR2 is SQIVND (reference sequence). The V gene lost 5 bases and the J gene lost 9 bases, with 17 bases spanning the gap. The CDR3 extends over 14 amino acids. The CDR3 coding sequence is TGTGCCAGTAGTGCGGGACGCGACGAGGCTGAGCAGTTCTTC. It is translated as CASSAGRDEAEQFF.

The V and J genes are TRBV30 and TRBJ2-1; D is unresolved. Trimming stripped 1 base from V and 0 bases from J, with 4 bases between. Germline V gene sequence: CDR1 GTSNPN, CDR2 SVGIG (reference sequence). CDR3 size: 13 residues. The DNA for the CDR3 is TGTGCCTGGAGTGACTACTCCTACAATGAGCAGTTCTTC. This translates into CAWSDYSYNEQFF.

As concerns this clone: This sample includes further DNA sequences coding for the same CDR3. The rearrangement links TRBV19 to TRBJ2-1; 11 bases line up with TRBD2. The germline V gene encodes CDR1 LNHDA and CDR2 SQIVND (reference sequence). V dropped 5 bases and J dropped 4; count of bases not matched to a gene: 4. The CDR3 length is 15 residues. For the CDR3, the DNA is TGTGCCAGTAGTCCACTAGCGGGGGATTACAATGAGCAGTTCTTC. The encoded protein is CASSPLAGDYNEQFF.

In its sample, this clone was seen once. CDR3 protein: CASSPTGGYGNTIYF. The CDR3 DNA reads TGTGCCAGCAGCCCCACAGGGGGCTATGGAAACACCATATATTTT. The genes are TRBV7-3 and TRBJ1-3; 9 bases line up with TRBD1. The CDR3 totals 15 residues. The trim removed 5 bases at V and 3 bases at J, leaving 5 bases unmatched. Germline V CDR1 and CDR2: SGHTA, FQGTGA.

In DNA, the CDR3 is TGTGCCAGCCAGGGCAGCTACAATGAGCAGTTCTTC. Protein product: CASQGSYNEQFF. This chain uses TRBV19 with TRBJ2-1; maybe TRBD1 (5 bases). Germline values: CDR1 LNHDA, CDR2 SQIVND (reference sequence). The V end lost 9 bases, the J end lost 3 bases, and 9 bases lay between the germline ends. CDR3 length: 12 amino acids.

J is TRBJ2-3 and V is TRBV9; 8 bases are a match to TRBD1. Looked up from germline, CDR1 is SGDLS and CDR2 is YYNGEE. V lost 2 bases, J lost 6 bases, and 8 bases stayed unmatched. CDR3 length equals 15 residues. Here the CDR3 reads CASSVQGASGDTQYF. In DNA form, the CDR3 reads TGTGCCAGCAGCGTCCAGGGGGCTTCAGGGGATACGCAGTATTTT.

V and J are TRBV5-1 and TRBJ2-7; 12 bases are shared with TRBD2. CDR3 length: 15 amino acids. Per germline, CDR1 SGHRS and CDR2 YFSETQ. Germline trimming cut 0 bases from V and 7 bases from J; bases unmatched to any gene: 5. The CDR3 sequence is CASSLEGTSGREQYF. In nucleotides, the CDR3 is TGCGCCAGCAGCTTGGAGGGGACTAGCGGGCGGGAGCAGTACTTC.

This clone was picked up a small number of times. The chain couples TRBV29-1 to TRBJ2-7, with D perhaps TRBD1 (5 bases). Trimming took 1 base from V and 2 from J, leaving 9 bases between them. The germline V gene encodes CDR1 SQVTM and CDR2 ANQGSEA. The CDR3 consists of 13 residues. CDR3 DNA sequence: TGCAGCGTTGAAGTCCAGGGCGCCTACGAGCAGTACTTC. Translation gives CSVEVQGAYEQYF.

V gene TRBV6-2 or TRBV6-3 combines with J gene TRBJ2-4, with 7 bases lining up with TRBD1. This CDR3 is built from 17 residues. Germline trimming cut 0 bases from V and 2 bases from J; bases unmatched to any gene: 7. Germline V gene data show CDR1 as MNHEY and CDR2 as SVGEGT. The CDR3 nucleotides read TGTGCCAGCAGTTACTCCTCCGGGACAGAGACCAAAAACATTCAGTACTTC. Translated: CASSYSSGTETKNIQYF.

J is TRBJ2-3 and V is TRBV6-5, with 9 bases that match TRBD2. Trimming at V came to 2 bases and at J to 2 bases, leaving 2 bases not matched to a gene. Germline V CDR1 and CDR2: MNHEY, SVGAGI. The CDR3 runs to 15 residues. In DNA form, the CDR3 reads TGTGCCAGCAGTTACGGACTAGCGATCACAGATACGCAGTATTTT. Amino acids: CASSYGLAITDTQYF.

The rearrangement uses TRBV7-9 and TRBJ2-7; maybe TRBD1 (6 bases). This CDR3 is 19 amino acids long. Trimming took 4 bases from V and 3 from J, leaving 28 bases between them. Germline V CDR1 and CDR2: SEHNR, FQNEAQ (reference sequence). This CDR3 reads CASSSSNLRTEGGSYEQYF. The CDR3 nucleotides are TGTGCCAGCAGCTCATCCAACCTCAGGACAGAGGGTGGTAGCTACGAGCAGTACTTC.

V and J are TRBV27 and TRBJ1-1; 7 nucleotides line up with TRBD1. CDR3 length: 15 amino acids. The V segment lost 2 bases and the J segment 5 bases; nucleotides outside the gene matches: 8. Germline-derived CDR1 and CDR2 are MNHEY and SMNVEV (reference sequence). The DNA for the CDR3 is TGTGCCAGCAGTTTACAACAGGGGATGGGAACTGAAGCTTTCTTT. Amino acids: CASSLQQGMGTEAFF.

The chain has TRBV5-4 and TRBJ1-1; 11 bases line up with TRBD1. The CDR3 runs to 16 residues. The germline CDR1 and CDR2 sequences are SGHNT and YYREEE (reference sequence). The V gene end was trimmed by 0 bases and the J gene end by 7 bases; junction bases not matched to a gene: 8. CDR3 sequence: CASSLAWGTGGGEAFF. The CDR3 region has the DNA TGTGCCAGCAGCTTGGCCTGGGGGACAGGGGGAGGTGAAGCTTTCTTT.

The CDR3 is CAVMGQGRGTEAFF. The CDR3 bases are TGTGCCGTCATGGGACAGGGAAGGGGCACTGAAGCTTTCTTT. The J gene is TRBJ1-1, the V gene TRBV10-3; TRBD1 aligns across 9 bases. With V trimmed by 11 bases and J by 4 bases, 11 bases remained unmatched. The CDR3 totals 14 residues. In germline, CDR1 is ENHRY, CDR2 SYGVKD.

This rearrangement joins TRBV27 to TRBJ2-7; 9 bases map to TRBD1. Germline CDR1 is MNHEY and CDR2 is SMNVEV (reference sequence). J gave up 1 base and V 3 bases, and 1 base lay outside the gene matches. The CDR3 has 14 amino acids. The CDR3 DNA reads as TGTGCCAGCAGTTTTGGGACAGGGTCCTACGAGCAGTACTTC. Translated, it gives CASSFGTGSYEQYF.

This clone came up once. The rearrangement links TRBV4-3 to TRBJ1-1, with D tentatively TRBD1 (6 bases). Germline CDR1 reads LGHNA; CDR2 reads YSLEER. V gave up 1 base and J gave up 1 base, with 13 bases separating them. The CDR3 extends over 16 amino acids. Here the CDR3 DNA reads TGCGCCAGCAGCCAAGCCCTACCCAGGGGGAACACTGAAGCTTTCTTT. Amino acids: CASSQALPRGNTEAFF.

The J gene is TRBJ2-5, the V gene TRBV27, with 7 bases aligning to TRBD1. The J segment lost 10 bases and the V segment lost 5 bases, leaving 10 bases of the junction unmatched. Germline assignment: CDR1 MNHEY and CDR2 SMNVEV (reference sequence). This CDR3 region has 13 residues. CDR3 residues: CASSPDRDGVQYF. The CDR3 DNA sequence: TGTGCCAGCAGTCCCGACAGGGACGGTGTCCAGTACTTC.

The chain is built from TRBV12-3 or TRBV12-4 and TRBJ2-2, with a weak D call TRBD2 (5 bases). The CDR3 loop spans 13 amino acids. V was shortened by 6 bases and J by 6 bases, with 11 bases between the two germline ends. The CDR3 is CASSWTGAGELFF. The DNA of the CDR3 is TGTGCCAGCAGCTGGACTGGGGCCGGGGAGCTGTTTTTT.

In its sample, this clone was seen a few times. The V and J genes are TRBV6-4 and TRBJ2-3; a possible D gene is TRBD1 (5 bases). CDR3 length: 12 residues. CDR1 MRHNA and CDR2 SNTAGT come from the germline V gene. The V gene lost 3 bases and the J gene lost 7 bases, with 8 bases spanning the gap. The CDR3 reads CASSDQGNTQYF. The CDR3 nucleotides read TGTGCCAGCAGTGATCAGGGAAATACGCAGTATTTT.

The J gene is TRBJ1-4, the V gene TRBV4-1; D ambiguous. V was shortened by 0 bases and J by 0 bases, with 11 bases between the two germline ends. Looked up from germline, CDR1 is MGHRA and CDR2 is YSYEKL. The CDR3 sequence is 17 residues long. The CDR3 DNA sequence: TGCGCCAGCAGCCAAGATTTGGAGGGAGCAACTAATGAAAAACTGTTTTTT. It specifies CASSQDLEGATNEKLFF.

The CDR3 spells CASAHTGNTGELFF. In DNA, the CDR3 is TGCGCCAGCGCCCATACGGGGAACACCGGGGAGCTGTTTTTT. The chain combines TRBV4-1 with TRBJ2-2; D unresolved. The length of the CDR3 is 14 residues. The germline CDR1 and CDR2 sequences are MGHRA and YSYEKL. V was trimmed by 8 bases and J by 1 base, leaving 11 bases between them.

The V gene is TRBV6-5, the J gene TRBJ1-1, with 8 bases fitting TRBD1. Trimming took 7 bases from V and 2 from J; bases not matched to a gene: 6. Per the germline V gene, CDR1 is MNHEY and CDR2 is SVGAGI. The length of the CDR3 is 14 residues. CDR3 amino acids: CASIGQGFNTEAFF. The DNA of the CDR3 is TGTGCCAGCATTGGACAGGGTTTCAACACTGAAGCTTTCTTT.

The chain has TRBV7-8 and TRBJ2-5; no reliable D call. Between the trimmed V and J ends, which lost 8 bases and 5 bases, there was a span of 15 bases. Germline loops: CDR1 SGHVS, CDR2 FQNEAQ. The CDR3 runs to 13 residues. The CDR3 spells CASPTRIGETQYF. For the CDR3, the DNA is TGTGCCAGCCCCACCCGGATTGGGGAGACCCAGTACTTC.

About this clone: The DNA is omitted, as the CDR3 cannot be located on it reliably, and the CDR3 follows TCRdb's listing. J is TRBJ2-2 and V is TRBV19; the D segment call TRBD2 is taken from the table without a DNA check. Termini included, the CDR3 measures 16 amino acids. In germline, CDR1 is LNHDA, CDR2 SQIVND (reference sequence). The CDR3 spells CASSILAGSNTGELFF.